Presented here are 17 T cell receptor beta chains from one specimen sequenced in a study of blood T cell repertoires in COVID-19. The table came from immunoSEQ multiplex PCR; TCRdb's copy has only in-frame clones and leaves some out. The data show some 300,000 clones, 85% to 95% seen once. Sequencing was done on a sample of PBMCs or T cells enriched from blood (not recorded which). The receptors stem from a woman aged 30 to 39 who had been exposed to COVID-19.

The rearrangement joins TRBV9 to TRBJ1-2; TRBD1 aligns across 7 bases. This CDR3 is built from 18 residues. Trimming cost V 3 bases and J 5 bases; bases outside gene matches: 19. Germline V lookup: CDR1 SGDLS, CDR2 YYNGEE. The CDR3 DNA reads TGTGCCAGCAGCGGATCCGTAGAGGGGGCCTCGGCGAGGTATGGCTACACCTTC. Its translation is CASSGSVEGASARYGYTF.

This clone has just one count. The chain links TRBV29-1 to TRBJ2-7; tentatively, D is TRBD1 (6 bases). Germline V lookup: CDR1 SQVTM, CDR2 ANQGSEA. Deletions cut 7 bases from V and 1 base from J, with 20 bases between. The CDR3 is 15 amino acids. CDR3 sequence (DNA): TGCAGCGCCGTGGTCAGGGGAACTGGTTCCTACGAGCAGTACTTC. Its translation is CSAVVRGTGSYEQYF.

The chain is built from TRBV7-9 and TRBJ1-1, with 7 bases aligning to TRBD1. CDR3 length equals 12 residues. The germline CDR1 and CDR2 sequences are SEHNR and FQNEAQ (reference sequence). With 5 bases clipped from V and 5 bases from J, the junction kept 2 bases outside the gene matches. As DNA, the CDR3 is TGTGCCAGCAGCCACAGGGGAACTGAAGCTTTCTTT. Protein sequence: CASSHRGTEAFF.

The chain couples TRBV11-3 to TRBJ2-3; D is unresolved. The V gene's germline CDR1 is SGHNT and CDR2 YENEEA. The CDR3 runs to 13 residues. V lost 2 bases, J lost 2 bases, and 5 bases lay in between. In nucleotides, the CDR3 is TGTGCCAGCAGCTTATATAACACAGATACGCAGTATTTT. As protein: CASSLYNTDTQYF.

This chain uses TRBV7-9 with TRBJ2-5, with 13 bases fitting TRBD2. The V gene end was trimmed by 5 bases and the J gene end by 2 bases; junction bases not matched to a gene: 11. Germline CDR1 reads SEHNR; CDR2 reads FQNEAQ (reference sequence). The CDR3 sequence is 18 residues long. CDR3 sequence reads: CASSLRRLTSGGQETQYF. The CDR3, as DNA: TGTGCCAGCAGCCTTAGGCGGTTGACTAGCGGGGGGCAAGAGACCCAGTACTTC.

This clone was detected a few times. This rearrangement joins TRBV5-1 to TRBJ2-1, with 14 bases lining up with TRBD2. The trim removed 4 bases at V and 2 bases at J, leaving 5 bases unmatched. Per germline, CDR1 SGHRS and CDR2 YFSETQ. This CDR3 contains 17 residues. The DNA for the CDR3 is TGCGCCAGCAGCGTCAGGACTAGCGGGGGGCCCTACAATGAGCAGTTCTTC. Protein product: CASSVRTSGGPYNEQFF. Based on the CDR3 plus reference TRBV5-1 and TRBJ2-1, the full variable domain is KAGVTQTPRYLIKTRGQQVTLSCSPISGHRSVSWYQQTPGQGLQFLFEYFSETQRNKGNFPGRFSGRQFSNSRSEMNVSTLELGDSALYLCASSVRTSGGPYNEQFFGPGTRLTVL.

V is TRBV29-1 and J is TRBJ1-5; no clear D gene. This CDR3 has 13 amino acids. V lost 7 bases, J lost 0 bases, and 10 bases lay in between. Per germline, CDR1 SQVTM and CDR2 ANQGSEA. The DNA for the CDR3 is TGCAGCGCGCAGGAAAATAGCAATCAGCCCCAGCATTTT. Its translation is CSAQENSNQPQHF.

The chain links TRBV27 to TRBJ2-3, with D possibly being TRBD2 (7 bases). The ends were cut back, 6 bases at V and 2 bases at J, with 18 bases in the middle. CDR3 length: 16 residues. The germline gives CDR1 MNHEY, CDR2 SMNVEV (reference sequence). The CDR3 DNA is TGTGCCAGCAGCCCTAAGGGGGGGCTTTTCACAGATACGCAGTATTTT. Translating gives CASSPKGGLFTDTQYF.

This rearrangement joins TRBV2 to TRBJ2-5; D possibly corresponds to TRBD2 (6 bases). CDR1 and CDR2 (germline): SNHLY, FYNNEI. V was pared by 4 bases and J by 2 bases, with 11 bases between. The CDR3 spans 14 residues. Here the CDR3 DNA reads TGTGCCAGCAGTGTCCGGGACTTACAAGAGACCCAGTACTTC. It encodes CASSVRDLQETQYF.

The chain has TRBV3-1 (or the pseudogene TRBV3-2) and TRBJ1-5; the D is unclear. The V gene lost 3 bases and the J gene lost 0 bases, with 15 bases spanning the gap. CDR1 and CDR2 from the germline V gene are LGHDT and YNNKEL (reference sequence). There are 17 residues in the CDR3. The CDR3 DNA reads TGTGCCAGCAGCCAGGGCCCGGTGAGTTATAGCAATCAGCCCCAGCATTTT. This encodes CASSQGPVSYSNQPQHF.

As for this clone: In the same sample, other DNA sequences code for this CDR3. The chain recombines TRBV6-5 with TRBJ1-2, with a possible D match to TRBD1 (6 bases). Germline V lookup: CDR1 MNHEY, CDR2 SVGAGI. The CDR3 spans 13 residues. V dropped 2 bases and J dropped 5 bases, with 9 bases sitting between them. DNA for the CDR3: TGTGCCAGCAGTTACGGTAGGGGGTATGGCTACACCTTC. It yields the protein CASSYGRGYGYTF.

About this clone: Other DNA sequences in the same sample also yield this CDR3. The V call is TRBV18, the J call TRBJ1-1; no clear D gene. CDR3 size: 13 residues. Per germline, CDR1 KGHSH and CDR2 LQKENI. V was pared by 2 bases and J by 0 bases, with 4 bases between. The CDR3 here is CASSPTLNTEAFF. CDR3 DNA sequence: TGTGCCAGCTCACCAACATTGAACACTGAAGCTTTCTTT.

This chain joins TRBV5-1 and TRBJ2-7; a weak D match, TRBD2 (7 bases). Trimming pared 0 bases from V and 6 bases from J, leaving 22 bases between. CDR3 length: 17 residues. CDR1 and CDR2 (germline): SGHRS, YFSETQ. The CDR3 DNA reads as TGCGCCAGCAGCTTGGAAGGACCAGGGGAGGGTATACTCGAGCAGTACTTC. Protein product: CASSLEGPGEGILEQYF.

This clone appeared a single time. The chain links TRBV9 to TRBJ1-3; maybe TRBD1 (6 bases). V lost 3 bases to trimming and J lost 3 bases, with 10 bases between them. CDR3 length equals 14 residues. The germline V gene has CDR1 SGDLS and CDR2 YYNGEE. CDR3 region: CASSDTGFGNTIYF. The CDR3 DNA reads TGTGCCAGCAGCGACACAGGGTTTGGAAACACCATATATTTT.

This chain links TRBV12-3 or TRBV12-4 with TRBJ1-1; tentatively, D is TRBD1 (5 bases). V was pared by 5 bases and J by 13 bases, with 14 bases between. The CDR3 has 11 residues. The DNA for the CDR3 is TGTGCCAGCAGTATGGGGGGGGACGGTTTCTTT. Protein sequence: CASSMGGDGFF.

V is TRBV30 and J is TRBJ1-4; perhaps TRBD1 as D (6 bases). The CDR3 is 15 residues long. Germline assignment: CDR1 GTSNPN and CDR2 SVGIG (reference sequence). Between the trimmed V and J ends, which lost 4 bases and 2 bases, there was a span of 14 bases. The CDR3 nucleotides are TGTGCCTGGAACCTTCGGGGGGCGACTAATGAAAAACTGTTTTTT. Translated: CAWNLRGATNEKLFF.

This clone has a single count. The genes are TRBV4-2 and TRBJ1-2, with 7 bases lining up with TRBD1. V was clipped by 0 bases and J by 8 bases; unmatched bases: 12. The CDR3 consists of 16 residues. Per germline, CDR1 LGHNA and CDR2 YNFKEQ. Here the CDR3 reads CASSQEWGQPGRGYTF. CDR3 nucleotide sequence: TGTGCCAGCAGCCAAGAGTGGGGACAGCCCGGGCGGGGCTACACCTTC.